Listed below are T cell receptor beta chains from one sample, sequenced in a study of T cell responses to AZD1222 COVID-19 vaccine. TCRdb's copy holds only in-frame clones and misses some; the assay was immunoSEQ multiplex PCR. The table records about 120,000 clones, around 90% of them present only once. Sample: peripheral blood, taken on day 0 of AZD1222 vaccination. The receptors stem from an adult in good health. Each CDR3 is given with its conserved first and last residue. Fields, in order: CDR3 length, V gene, J gene, clone size, D gene, CDR3 DNA, CDR3 protein. A D gene is named only where the DNA matches it firmly. Where a row states a size, it is once, few, many or the class of an expanded clone; other rows omit it.

length: 14
V: TRBV9
J: TRBJ1-2
size: NA
D: NA
DNA: TGTGCCAGCAGCGTAGGTCCAGGCTCCTACGGCTACACCTTC
CDR3: CASSVGPGSYGYTF

length: 15
V: TRBV19
J: TRBJ2-1
size: NA
D: NA
DNA: TGTGCCAGTACCCGCACCGCGAGCTCCTACAATGAGCAGTTCTTC
CDR3: CASTRTASSYNEQFF

length: 12
V: TRBV12-3/TRBV12-4
J: TRBJ1-4
size: NA
D: TRBD1
DNA: TGTGCCAGCAGCCGGACAGGGGGGAAACTGTTTTTT
CDR3: CASSRTGGKLFF

length: 16
V: TRBV4-1
J: TRBJ1-2
size: NA
D: NA
DNA: TGCGCCAGCAGCCAAGAAGTGACATTACTCTATCGGGGCTACACCTTC
CDR3: CASSQEVTLLYRGYTF

length: 12
V: TRBV25-1
J: TRBJ2-3
size: NA
D: NA
DNA: TGTGCCAGCAGTGAATCAGCAGATACGCAGTATTTT
CDR3: CASSESADTQYF

length: 12
V: TRBV5-1
J: TRBJ2-2
size: NA
D: NA
DNA: TGCGCCAGCAGGTTAGGGCCCGGGGAGCTGTTTTTT
CDR3: CASRLGPGELFF

length: 14
V: TRBV5-4
J: TRBJ2-3
size: NA
D: NA
DNA: TGTGCCAGCAGCTCAGAGCTAGCAGCAGATACGCAGTATTTT
CDR3: CASSSELAADTQYF

length: 15
V: TRBV30
J: TRBJ1-5
size: NA
D: NA
DNA: TGTGCCTGGAGCGTCCAGGGAGCGTTCTCTCAGCCCCAGCATTTT
CDR3: CAWSVQGAFSQPQHF

length: 14
V: TRBV6-1
J: TRBJ2-1
size: NA
D: NA
DNA: TGTGCCAGCAGTGAAGTACTGCAGGGTGGGGAGCAGTTCTTC
CDR3: CASSEVLQGGEQFF

length: 12
V: TRBV5-6
J: TRBJ1-1
size: NA
D: TRBD1
DNA: TGTGCCAGCAGCTCCCCGGGACAGGTGGCTTTCTTT
CDR3: CASSSPGQVAFF

length: 16
V: TRBV7-3
J: TRBJ2-2
size: NA
D: TRBD2
DNA: TGTGCCAGCAGTCGGGAAGGGACTAGCAGAACCGGGGAGCTGTTTTTT
CDR3: CASSREGTSRTGELFF

length: 13
V: TRBV27
J: TRBJ1-1
size: NA
D: NA
DNA: TGTGCCAGCAGTTTTCAGAGCAACACTGAAGCTTTCTTT
CDR3: CASSFQSNTEAFF

length: 16
V: TRBV24-1
J: TRBJ2-2
size: NA
D: NA
DNA: TGTGCCACCAGCGCAGGGGTCGGTACGAACACCGGGGAGCTGTTTTTT
CDR3: CATSAGVGTNTGELFF

length: 14
V: TRBV28
J: TRBJ2-5
size: NA
D: TRBD1
DNA: TGTGCCAGCAGATTACAGGGGTCCGGGGAGACCCAGTACTTC
CDR3: CASRLQGSGETQYF

length: 13
V: TRBV18
J: TRBJ1-5
size: once
D: NA
DNA: TGTGCCAGCTCACCATTGGGGGCTAAGCCCCAGCATTTT
CDR3: CASSPLGAKPQHF

length: 13
V: TRBV5-5
J: TRBJ1-1
size: NA
D: NA
DNA: TGTGCCAGCAGCCCGCTGGAGAACACTGAAGCTTTCTTT
CDR3: CASSPLENTEAFF

length: 18
V: TRBV5-1
J: TRBJ1-6
size: NA
D: TRBD1
DNA: TGCGCCAGCAGCTTAGCCGGGGACAGGAGCTCCTATAATTCACCCCTCCACTTT
CDR3: CASSLAGDRSSYNSPLHF

length: 14
V: TRBV19
J: TRBJ1-1
size: NA
D: NA
DNA: TGTGCCAGTAGTATAGGTCCCGGAAACACTGAAGCTTTCTTT
CDR3: CASSIGPGNTEAFF

length: 16
V: TRBV19
J: TRBJ1-4
size: NA
D: TRBD1
DNA: TGTGCCAGTAGTATCGGGACAGGAGCAACTAATGAAAAACTGTTTTTT
CDR3: CASSIGTGATNEKLFF

length: 15
V: TRBV19
J: TRBJ1-2
size: NA
D: TRBD1
DNA: TGTGCCAGTGGGGCCTACAGGGGGCCCAACTATGGCTACACCTTC
CDR3: CASGAYRGPNYGYTF

length: 13
V: TRBV6-5
J: TRBJ1-2
size: NA
D: NA
DNA: TGTGCCAGCAGGCTGACAGTTAACTATGGCTACACCTTC
CDR3: CASRLTVNYGYTF

length: 14
V: TRBV19
J: TRBJ1-2
size: NA
D: NA
DNA: TGTGCCAGTAGTATGACAGGCGCCCTATATGGCTACACCTTC
CDR3: CASSMTGALYGYTF

length: 13
V: TRBV19
J: TRBJ2-7
size: NA
D: TRBD2
DNA: TGTGCCAGTAGCCCCTTAGCGGGAAGCGAGCAGTACTTC
CDR3: CASSPLAGSEQYF

length: 15
V: TRBV6-5
J: TRBJ1-6
size: NA
D: TRBD1
DNA: TGTGCCAGCAGTTATTCGCAGGGGGCTAATTCACCCCTCCACTTT
CDR3: CASSYSQGANSPLHF

length: 13
V: TRBV9
J: TRBJ1-2
size: NA
D: NA
DNA: TGTGCCAGCAGCCCCGACGGGATGGGCGGCTACACCTTC
CDR3: CASSPDGMGGYTF

length: 13
V: TRBV7-3
J: TRBJ1-6
size: NA
D: NA
DNA: TGTGCCAGCAGCATTACAGGGAATTCACCCCTCCACTTT
CDR3: CASSITGNSPLHF

length: 14
V: TRBV19
J: TRBJ1-4
size: NA
D: TRBD1
DNA: TGTGCCAGTAACGTGGACAGGAATATAGGGGAACTGTTTTTT
CDR3: CASNVDRNIGELFF

length: 16
V: TRBV19
J: TRBJ2-2
size: NA
D: NA
DNA: TGTGCCAGTAGTACCCGACGGGTTAGGGAGACCGGGGAGCTGTTTTTT
CDR3: CASSTRRVRETGELFF

length: 17
V: TRBV7-2
J: TRBJ2-2
size: NA
D: NA
DNA: TGTGCCAGCTCCCGGTCCCGGACACCCCTTAACACCGGGGAGCTGTTTTTT
CDR3: CASSRSRTPLNTGELFF

length: 13
V: TRBV11-1
J: TRBJ1-2
size: NA
D: TRBD1
DNA: TGTGCCAGCAGCCCGACAGGGCGCTATGGCTACACCTTC
CDR3: CASSPTGRYGYTF

length: 17
V: TRBV7-2
J: TRBJ1-6
size: NA
D: NA
DNA: TGTGCCAGTAGGGGTCGAGCTGGGAGCTCCTATAATTCACCCCTCCACTTT
CDR3: CASRGRAGSSYNSPLHF

length: 15
V: TRBV24-1
J: TRBJ2-5
size: NA
D: TRBD2
DNA: TGTGCCACAGGAGAGAACGGGAGGGCCGGAGAGACCCAGTACTTC
CDR3: CATGENGRAGETQYF

length: 16
V: TRBV5-1
J: TRBJ2-3
size: NA
D: NA
DNA: TGCGCCAGCAGCTTCCGGACCACAGGGAGCGCAGATACGCAGTATTTT
CDR3: CASSFRTTGSADTQYF

length: 15
V: TRBV5-4
J: TRBJ2-3
size: once
D: TRBD1
DNA: TGTGCCAGCAGTTTGGACAGGGGCGTCACAGATACGCAGTATTTT
CDR3: CASSLDRGVTDTQYF

length: 14
V: TRBV7-2
J: TRBJ1-1
size: NA
D: NA
DNA: TGTGCCAGCAGCCTCCAAGGGGACGGGGCTGAAGCTTTCTTT
CDR3: CASSLQGDGAEAFF

length: 13
V: TRBV9
J: TRBJ1-2
size: NA
D: NA
DNA: TGTGCCAGCAGCGTAGACAGCAACTATGGCTACACCTTC
CDR3: CASSVDSNYGYTF

length: 15
V: TRBV18
J: TRBJ2-3
size: NA
D: TRBD2
DNA: TGTGCCAGCTCACCGAAGCGGGGGGGCACAGATACGCAGTATTTT
CDR3: CASSPKRGGTDTQYF

length: 15
V: TRBV2
J: TRBJ2-1
size: NA
D: TRBD2
DNA: TGTGCCAGCAGTGAGGGGGTAGCGGGAGGAGATGAGCAGTTCTTC
CDR3: CASSEGVAGGDEQFF

length: 17
V: TRBV24-1
J: TRBJ2-7
size: NA
D: NA
DNA: TGTGCCACCAGTGATTTGGACCGGGAATACTGCAGAAACGAGCAGTACTTC
CDR3: CATSDLDREYCRNEQYF

length: 14
V: TRBV18
J: TRBJ1-6
size: NA
D: NA
DNA: TGTGCCAGCTCACCCAAGGCCCATAATTCACCCCTCCACTTT
CDR3: CASSPKAHNSPLHF

length: 13
V: TRBV12-3/TRBV12-4
J: TRBJ1-2
size: NA
D: NA
DNA: TGTGCCAGCAGTTTAGGGGGCGACTATGGCTACACCTTC
CDR3: CASSLGGDYGYTF

length: 16
V: TRBV2
J: TRBJ2-1
size: NA
D: NA
DNA: TGTGCCAGCAGCCCGATAAATAGCGGACGCTACAATGAGCAGTTCTTC
CDR3: CASSPINSGRYNEQFF

length: 14
V: TRBV19
J: TRBJ1-2
size: NA
D: NA
DNA: TGTGCCAGTCGACCCAAAACAGGGTCGGGCGGCTACACCTTC
CDR3: CASRPKTGSGGYTF

length: 13
V: TRBV30
J: TRBJ1-2
size: NA
D: NA
DNA: TGTGCCTGGAGTGAGACAGGATACTATGGCTACACCTTC
CDR3: CAWSETGYYGYTF

length: 13
V: TRBV14
J: TRBJ1-5
size: NA
D: NA
DNA: TGTGCCAGCAGCCAAGGGAGAAATCAGCCCCAGCATTTT
CDR3: CASSQGRNQPQHF

length: 14
V: TRBV4-1
J: TRBJ2-7
size: NA
D: NA
DNA: TGCGCCAGCAGCGACACAAGGGGACGATACGAGCAGTACTTC
CDR3: CASSDTRGRYEQYF